The entry below gives a single TCR beta chain sequence along with its context. This sample is drawn from a study of T cell changes during pregnancy in multiple sclerosis. This CDR3 is built from 17 residues. With V trimmed by 4 bases and J by 5 bases, 9 bases remained unmatched. Germline V gene sequence: CDR1 MNHEY, CDR2 SMNVEV (reference sequence). The table came from immunoSEQ multiplex PCR; TCRdb's copy has only in-frame clones and leaves some out. The table includes about 70,000 clones, 92% detected once. Sequenced material: CD8+ T cells from peripheral blood mononuclear cells, taken in the third trimester of pregnancy. This TCR derives from a female donor in good health, enrolled as a control in a pregnancy study. The chain is built from TRBV27 and TRBJ2-2; TRBD2 matches 11 bases. CDR3 bases: TGTGCCAGCAGTTCCGTCCTAGCGGGGGGCGGAACCGGGGAGCTGTTTTTT. Translating gives CASSSVLAGGGTGELFF.